This passage covers 2 T cell receptor beta chains from one sample sequenced in a study of blood T cell repertoires in COVID-19. The assay was immunoSEQ multiplex PCR, and TCRdb's table has in-frame clones only and misses some. The table has some 100,000 clones, roughly four fifths seen once; the top ten hold around 7.2%. The sample consisted of peripheral blood. These receptors originate from a middle-aged man with active or convalescent COVID-19.

J is TRBJ2-1 and V is TRBV24-1; D not resolved. The V gene lost 8 bases and the J gene lost 5 bases, with 12 bases spanning the gap. CDR1 is KGHDR, CDR2 SFDVKD, per germline. The CDR3 sequence is 13 residues long. The CDR3 DNA reads as TGTGCCACCACCACTGGTGGTCACAATGAGCAGTTCTTC. Its translation is CATTTGGHNEQFF.

The rearrangement uses TRBV3-1 (or the pseudogene TRBV3-2) and TRBJ1-3; D ambiguous. Looked up from germline, CDR1 is LGHDT and CDR2 is YNNKEL (reference sequence). CDR3 length equals 15 residues. V lost 2 bases, J lost 0 bases, and 8 bases lay in between. CDR3 loop: CASSQLESSGNTIYF. CDR3 DNA: TGTGCCAGCAGCCAACTGGAGAGCTCTGGAAACACCATATATTTT.